The 3 T cell receptor beta chains below come from one sample, sequenced in a study of T cells after posttransplantation cyclophosphamide listed by TCRdb under 2016. The library was obtained by the immunoSEQ multiplex PCR assay. In its TCRdb copy, this immuneACCESS table keeps in-frame sequences only and misses some clones. Where compared with another copy, unresolved V genes explain less than half of these, and the others have no known cause. The table records about 22,000 clones for this sample, and not one of them appears only once. The ten largest account for around 4% of the sample. What was sequenced was PBMCs. All receptors derive from a woman between 45 and 60 years old in good health, CMV-negative, and a related stem cell transplant donor.

This clone was seen repeatedly, ten times or more. The chain couples TRBV12-5 to TRBJ1-1; TRBD1 agrees at 9 bases. In germline, CDR1 is LGHNT, CDR2 FRNRAP. J gave up 10 bases and V 1 base, and 1 base lay outside the gene matches. There are 12 residues in the CDR3. This CDR3 is CASGLGTGVAFF. CDR3 nucleotides: TGTGCTAGTGGTTTGGGGACAGGGGTAGCTTTCTTT. The whole variable domain, remainder taken from reference TRBV12-5 and TRBJ1-1, is DARVTQTPRHKVTEMGQEVTMRCQPILGHNTVFWYRQTMMQGLELLAYFRNRAPLDDSGMPKDRFSAEMPDATLATLKIQPSEPRDSAVYFCASGLGTGVAFFGQGTRLTVV.

This clone has ten or more counts. The genes are TRBV11-1 and TRBJ2-7, with D possibly being TRBD1 (6 bases). Germline lookup yields CDR1 SGHAT and CDR2 FQDESV (reference sequence). V was clipped by 0 bases and J by 3 bases, with 18 bases between them. This CDR3 has 17 amino acids. The chain's CDR3 is CASSLAGAGAARYEQYF. DNA of the CDR3: TGTGCCAGCAGCTTAGCGGGAGCAGGGGCCGCCCGCTACGAGCAGTACTTC.

This clone appeared many times. The V call is TRBV5-4, the J call TRBJ2-7, with 11 bases fitting TRBD2. Germline V CDR1 and CDR2: SGHNT, YYREEE (reference sequence). The CDR3 contains 16 residues. The junction had 7 bases not matched to a gene; V was cut back by 0 bases and J by 5 bases. CDR3 sequence reads: CASSLEASGGWDEQYF. CDR3 in DNA: TGTGCCAGCAGCTTGGAGGCTAGCGGGGGGTGGGACGAGCAGTACTTC.